This T cell receptor beta chain was profiled in a study of monozygotic twins with cystic fibrosis. The overall study: With about 15 PCR cycles, barcoded libraries came from around 2.9 micrograms of fragmented DNA.

The study's findings and limits: Unrelated CF individuals shared fewer identical clonotypes than monozygotic CF twins. The repertoire was suggested to be naive-dominated, clonality median approximately 0.0098. Age, concordance and disease severity did not associate with shared CDR3 numbers.

Repertoires were generated with immunoSEQ multiplex PCR, while TCRdb's copy carries only in-frame clones and drops some. The top ten clones hold under 0.25% of a sample with tens of thousands of clones, about 89% of them seen once. Concerning this clone itself: Its antigen remains unknown.

Germline CDR1 SGHRS, CDR2 YFSETQ. V shed 0 bases and J 7 bases; nucleotides not matched to a gene: 4. The CDR3 is 14 residues long. The origin of this receptor is a boy aged 2 to 10 with cystic fibrosis. Sequenced material: blood. The chain carries TRBV5-1 and TRBJ2-7, with TRBD2 identical over 10 bases. CDR3 sequence reads: CASSLEAGGREQYF. In nucleotides, the CDR3 is TGCGCCAGCAGCTTGGAAGCGGGGGGGCGAGAGCAGTACTTC.